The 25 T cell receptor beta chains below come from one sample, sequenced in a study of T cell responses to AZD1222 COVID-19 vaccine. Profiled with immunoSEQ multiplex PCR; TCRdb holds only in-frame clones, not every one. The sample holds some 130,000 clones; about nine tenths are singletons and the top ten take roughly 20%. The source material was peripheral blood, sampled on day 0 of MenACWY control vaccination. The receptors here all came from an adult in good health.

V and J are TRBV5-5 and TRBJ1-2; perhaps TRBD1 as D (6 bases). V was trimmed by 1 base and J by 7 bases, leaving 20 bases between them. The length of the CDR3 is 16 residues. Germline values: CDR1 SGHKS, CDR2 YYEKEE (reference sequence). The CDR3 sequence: CASSLLGGAASSGYTF. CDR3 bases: TGTGCCAGCAGCTTGCTGGGGGGGGCGGCTTCGAGTGGCTACACCTTC.

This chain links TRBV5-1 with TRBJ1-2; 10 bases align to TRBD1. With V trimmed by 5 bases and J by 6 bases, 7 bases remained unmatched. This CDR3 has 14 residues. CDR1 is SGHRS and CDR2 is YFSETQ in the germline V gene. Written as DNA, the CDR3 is TGCGCCAGCAGACTCGACAGGGGGCGGAATGGCTACACCTTC. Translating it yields CASRLDRGRNGYTF.

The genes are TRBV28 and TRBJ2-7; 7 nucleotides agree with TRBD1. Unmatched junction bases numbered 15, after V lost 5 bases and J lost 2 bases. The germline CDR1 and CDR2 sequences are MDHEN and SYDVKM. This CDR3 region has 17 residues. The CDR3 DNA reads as TGTGCCAGCAGTGCATCCGGGACAGCTAATTTCGCCTACGAGCAGTACTTC. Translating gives CASSASGTANFAYEQYF.

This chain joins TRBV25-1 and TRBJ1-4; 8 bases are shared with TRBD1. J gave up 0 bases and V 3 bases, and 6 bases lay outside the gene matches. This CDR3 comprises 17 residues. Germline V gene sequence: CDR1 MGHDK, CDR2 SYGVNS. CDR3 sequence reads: CASSDSGTGATNEKLFF. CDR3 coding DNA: TGTGCCAGCAGTGACTCCGGGACAGGAGCAACTAATGAAAAACTGTTTTTT.

CDR3: CASSSGGVNTEAFF. The CDR3 DNA is TGTGCCAGCAGTTCAGGGGGGGTGAACACTGAAGCTTTCTTT. The V call is TRBV28, the J call TRBJ1-1, with 7 bases matching TRBD1. CDR1 and CDR2 from the germline V gene are MDHEN and SYDVKM. CDR3 length equals 14 residues. V shed 4 bases, J shed 0 bases, and the junction held 2 bases outside the gene matches.

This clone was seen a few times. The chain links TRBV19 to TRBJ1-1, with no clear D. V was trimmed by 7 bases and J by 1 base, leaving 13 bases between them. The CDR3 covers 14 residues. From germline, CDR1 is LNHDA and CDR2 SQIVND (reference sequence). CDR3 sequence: CASKPPLQNTEAFF. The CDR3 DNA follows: TGTGCCAGTAAACCCCCCTTGCAGAACACTGAAGCTTTCTTT.

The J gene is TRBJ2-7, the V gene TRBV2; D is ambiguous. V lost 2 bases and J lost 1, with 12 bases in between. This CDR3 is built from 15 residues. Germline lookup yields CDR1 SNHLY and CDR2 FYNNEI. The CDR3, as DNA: TGTGCCAGCAGTGAATGGAGTCGCGGATCCTACGAGCAGTACTTC. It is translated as CASSEWSRGSYEQYF.

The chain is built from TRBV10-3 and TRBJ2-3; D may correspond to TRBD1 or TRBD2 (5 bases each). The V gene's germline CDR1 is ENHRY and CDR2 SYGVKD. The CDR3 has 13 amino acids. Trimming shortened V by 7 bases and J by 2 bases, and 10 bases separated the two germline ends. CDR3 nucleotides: TGTGCCATCACGGGACGAATCACAGATACGCAGTATTTT. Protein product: CAITGRITDTQYF.

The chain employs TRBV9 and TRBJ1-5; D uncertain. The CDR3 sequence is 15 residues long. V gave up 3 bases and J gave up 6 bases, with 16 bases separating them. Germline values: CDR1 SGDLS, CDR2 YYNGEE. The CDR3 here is CASSGPFPDPQPQHF. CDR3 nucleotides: TGTGCCAGCAGCGGTCCCTTCCCGGACCCTCAGCCCCAGCATTTT.

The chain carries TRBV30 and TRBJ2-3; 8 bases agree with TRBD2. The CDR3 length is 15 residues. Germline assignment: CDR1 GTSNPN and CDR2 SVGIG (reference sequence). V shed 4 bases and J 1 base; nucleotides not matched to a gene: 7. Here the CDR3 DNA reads TGTGCCTGGAATCCTTCGACTAGCGGCACAGATACGCAGTATTTT. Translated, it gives CAWNPSTSGTDTQYF.

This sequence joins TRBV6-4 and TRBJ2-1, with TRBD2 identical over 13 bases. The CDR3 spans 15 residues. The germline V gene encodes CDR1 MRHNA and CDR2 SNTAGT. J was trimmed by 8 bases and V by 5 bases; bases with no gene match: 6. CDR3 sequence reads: CASSFGTSGTDEQFF. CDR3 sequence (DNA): TGTGCCAGCAGTTTCGGGACTAGCGGGACCGATGAGCAGTTCTTC.

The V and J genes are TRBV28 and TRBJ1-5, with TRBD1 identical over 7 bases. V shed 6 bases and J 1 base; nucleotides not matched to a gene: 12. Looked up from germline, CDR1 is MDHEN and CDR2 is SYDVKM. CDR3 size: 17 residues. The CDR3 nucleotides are TGTGCCAGCAGCTTCCGACAGGGTCCCATCAGCAATCAGCCCCAGCATTTT. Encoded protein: CASSFRQGPISNQPQHF.

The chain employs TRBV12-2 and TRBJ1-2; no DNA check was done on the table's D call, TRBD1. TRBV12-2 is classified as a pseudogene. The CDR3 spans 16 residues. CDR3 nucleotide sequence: TGTGCAAGTCGGTCAACTCCGGACAGGGGGCGGGGAGGCTACACCTTC. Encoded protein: CASRSTPDRGRGGYTF.

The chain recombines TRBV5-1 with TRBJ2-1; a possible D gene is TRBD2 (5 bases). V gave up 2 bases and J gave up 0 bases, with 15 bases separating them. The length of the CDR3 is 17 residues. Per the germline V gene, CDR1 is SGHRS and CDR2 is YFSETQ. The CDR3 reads CASSLISSASSYNEQFF. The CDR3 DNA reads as TGCGCCAGCAGCTTAATTAGTAGCGCGAGCTCCTACAATGAGCAGTTCTTC.

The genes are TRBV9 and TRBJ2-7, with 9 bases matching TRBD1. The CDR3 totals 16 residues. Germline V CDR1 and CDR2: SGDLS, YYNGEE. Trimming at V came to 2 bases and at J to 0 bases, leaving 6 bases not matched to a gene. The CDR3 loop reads CASSVGPGQGSYEQYF. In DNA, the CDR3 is TGTGCCAGCAGCGTGGGACCGGGACAGGGCTCCTACGAGCAGTACTTC.

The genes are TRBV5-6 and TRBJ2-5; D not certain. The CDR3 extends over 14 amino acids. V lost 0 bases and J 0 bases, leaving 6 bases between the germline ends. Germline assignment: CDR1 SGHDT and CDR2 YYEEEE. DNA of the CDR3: TGTGCCAGCAGCTTGGTCGGAAACCAAGAGACCCAGTACTTC. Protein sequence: CASSLVGNQETQYF. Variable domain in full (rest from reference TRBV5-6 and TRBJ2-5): DAGVTQSPTHLIKTRGQQVTLRCSPKSGHDTVSWYQQALGQGPQFIFQYYEEEERQRGNFPDRFSGHQFPNYSSELNVNALLLGDSALYLCASSLVGNQETQYFGPGTRLLVL.

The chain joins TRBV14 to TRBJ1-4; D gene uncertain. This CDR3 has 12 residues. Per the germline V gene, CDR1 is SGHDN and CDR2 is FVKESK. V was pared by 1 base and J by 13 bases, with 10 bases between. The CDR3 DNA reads TGTGCCAGCAGCCAAGGGGCGAGTCGACTGTTTTTT. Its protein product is CASSQGASRLFF.

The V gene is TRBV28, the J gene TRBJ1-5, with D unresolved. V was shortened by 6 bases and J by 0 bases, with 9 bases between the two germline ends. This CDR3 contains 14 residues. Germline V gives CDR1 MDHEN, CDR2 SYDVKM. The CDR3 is CASREIHSNQPQHF. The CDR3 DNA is TGTGCCAGCAGGGAGATCCATAGCAATCAGCCCCAGCATTTT.

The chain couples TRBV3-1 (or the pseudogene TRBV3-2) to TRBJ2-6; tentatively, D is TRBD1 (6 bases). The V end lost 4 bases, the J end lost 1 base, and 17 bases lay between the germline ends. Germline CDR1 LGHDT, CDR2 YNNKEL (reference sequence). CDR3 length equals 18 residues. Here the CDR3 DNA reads TGTGCCAGCAGCCTGGGGACAAGCCGTACGTCTGGGGCCAACGTCCTGACTTTC. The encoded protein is CASSLGTSRTSGANVLTF.

In DNA, the CDR3 is TGTGCCAGCAGCCCGTCCCCGGATACGCAGTATTTT. This encodes CASSPSPDTQYF. The rearrangement joins TRBV3-1 (or the pseudogene TRBV3-2) to TRBJ2-3; D uncertain. CDR1 and CDR2 (germline): LGHDT, YNNKEL (reference sequence). V was cut by 4 bases and J by 6 bases, with 8 bases left in between. The CDR3 length is 12 residues.

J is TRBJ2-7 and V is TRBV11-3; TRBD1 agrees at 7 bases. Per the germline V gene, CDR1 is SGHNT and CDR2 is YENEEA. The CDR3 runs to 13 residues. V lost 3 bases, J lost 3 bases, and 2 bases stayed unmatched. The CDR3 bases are TGTGCCAGCAGCTTGGGGGACAGCTACGAGCAGTACTTC. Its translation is CASSLGDSYEQYF.

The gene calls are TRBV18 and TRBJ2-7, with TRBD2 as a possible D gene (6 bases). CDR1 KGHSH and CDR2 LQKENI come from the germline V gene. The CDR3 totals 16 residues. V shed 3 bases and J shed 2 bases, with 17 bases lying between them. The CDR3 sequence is CASSPNGLSPTYEQYF. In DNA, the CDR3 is TGTGCCAGCTCACCCAACGGACTATCACCCACCTACGAGCAGTACTTC. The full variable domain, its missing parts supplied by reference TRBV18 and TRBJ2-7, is NAGVMQNPRHLVRRRGQEARLRCSPMKGHSHVYWYRQLPEEGLKFMVYLQKENIIDESGMPKERFSAEFPKEGPSILRIQQVVRGDSAAYFCASSPNGLSPTYEQYFGPGTRLTVT.

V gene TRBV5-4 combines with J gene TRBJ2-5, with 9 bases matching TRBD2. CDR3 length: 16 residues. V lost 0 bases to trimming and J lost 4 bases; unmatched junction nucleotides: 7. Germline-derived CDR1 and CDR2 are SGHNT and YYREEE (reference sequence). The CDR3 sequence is CASSLGGAGGGETQYF. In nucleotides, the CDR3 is TGTGCCAGCAGCTTGGGAGGTGCGGGAGGGGGAGAGACCCAGTACTTC.

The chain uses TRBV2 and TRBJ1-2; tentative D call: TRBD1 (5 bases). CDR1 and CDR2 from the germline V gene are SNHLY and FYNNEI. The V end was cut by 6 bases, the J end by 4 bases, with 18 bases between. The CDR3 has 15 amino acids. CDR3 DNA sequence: TGTGCCAGCAGAGCTCGGGACTTCCCGTCCTATGGCTACACCTTC. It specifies CASRARDFPSYGYTF.

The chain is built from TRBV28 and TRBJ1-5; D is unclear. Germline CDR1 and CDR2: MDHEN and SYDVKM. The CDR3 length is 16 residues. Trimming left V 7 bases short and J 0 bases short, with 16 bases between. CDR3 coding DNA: TGTGCCAGCACCAGAACAAGGTTGGGTAGCAATCAGCCCCAGCATTTT. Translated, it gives CASTRTRLGSNQPQHF.